A selection of T cell receptor beta chains follows, all from one sample in a study of control samples from healthy donors and cancer patients. Using immunoSEQ multiplex PCR, the repertoire was profiled, and TCRdb retains in-frame clones only, with some absent. Of 100,000 to 150,000 clones in the sample, about nine tenths were seen once. The material sequenced was blood. These receptors originate from a man aged 40-50 years in good health. Both conserved end residues are part of each CDR3. The order of the fields is CDR3 length, clone size, V gene, J gene, D gene, CDR3 protein, CDR3 DNA. A D gene is named only where the DNA matches it firmly. Clone size is given for some rows only: seen once, a few or many times, or a class if the clone is expanded.

length: 12
size: .
V: TRBV10-2
J: TRBJ2-1
D: TRBD2
CDR3: CASSPGGNEQFF
DNA: TGCGCCAGCTCCCCGGGGGGAAATGAGCAGTTCTTC

length: 16
size: .
V: TRBV5-6
J: TRBJ1-4
D: TRBD1
CDR3: CASSLARGTPNEKLFF
DNA: TGTGCCAGCAGCTTGGCCAGGGGGACTCCTAATGAAAAACTGTTTTTT

length: 15
size: .
V: TRBV19
J: TRBJ2-6
D: TRBD2
CDR3: CASSKAGAGANVLTF
DNA: TGTGCCAGTAGTAAAGCGGGGGCTGGGGCCAACGTCCTGACTTTC

length: 15
size: .
V: TRBV5-8
J: TRBJ1-5
D: TRBD1
CDR3: CASSPGTGGNQPQHF
DNA: TGTGCCAGCAGCCCCGGGACAGGGGGGAATCAGCCCCAGCATTTT

length: 15
size: .
V: TRBV7-2
J: TRBJ2-7
D: TRBD2
CDR3: CASSLGLAGGAEQYF
DNA: TGTGCCAGCAGCTTAGGACTAGCGGGGGGAGCCGAGCAGTACTTC

length: 13
size: .
V: TRBV12-3/TRBV12-4
J: TRBJ2-3
D: .
CDR3: CASTYPKGGSQYF
DNA: TGTGCCAGCACCTACCCTAAGGGGGGTTCGCAGTATTTT

length: 14
size: .
V: TRBV19
J: TRBJ2-5
D: .
CDR3: CASSIGRGSETQYF
DNA: TGTGCCAGTAGTATAGGAAGGGGGTCAGAGACCCAGTACTTC

length: 16
size: .
V: TRBV11-3
J: TRBJ1-1
D: .
CDR3: CASSLDGRGGDTEAFF
DNA: TGTGCCAGCAGCTTAGATGGTCGGGGAGGGGACACTGAAGCTTTCTTT

length: 16
size: few
V: TRBV7-9
J: TRBJ2-7
D: TRBD2
CDR3: CASSPRWTSGAYEQYF
DNA: TGTGCCAGCAGCCCCCGCTGGACTAGCGGGGCCTACGAGCAGTACTTC

length: 15
size: .
V: TRBV20-1
J: TRBJ2-7
D: .
CDR3: CSASTHGGGSYEQYF
DNA: TGCAGTGCTAGTACCCACGGGGGCGGATCCTACGAGCAGTACTTC

length: 14
size: .
V: TRBV5-1
J: TRBJ2-7
D: .
CDR3: CASSLTGFSYEQYF
DNA: TGCGCCAGCAGCTTGACAGGGTTCTCCTACGAGCAGTACTTC

length: 13
size: .
V: TRBV4-3
J: TRBJ1-1
D: .
CDR3: CASSREPNTEAFF
DNA: TGCGCCAGCAGCCGAGAGCCGAACACTGAAGCTTTCTTT

length: 15
size: .
V: TRBV6-5
J: TRBJ1-5
D: .
CDR3: CARTLAVCPNQPQHF
DNA: TGTGCCAGAACTTTGGCGGTATGTCCCAATCAGCCCCAGCATTTT

length: 14
size: .
V: TRBV18
J: TRBJ2-7
D: TRBD1
CDR3: CASSGTGIDYEQYF
DNA: TGTGCCAGCTCGGGGACAGGGATCGACTACGAGCAGTACTTC

length: 13
size: once
V: TRBV27
J: TRBJ2-7
D: TRBD1
CDR3: CASRGTGDYEQYF
DNA: TGTGCCAGCAGGGGGACAGGGGACTACGAGCAGTACTTC

length: 19
size: .
V: TRBV7-9
J: TRBJ2-2
D: TRBD2
CDR3: CASSFRTSGGPANTGELFF
DNA: TGTGCCAGCAGCTTCCGGACTAGCGGGGGACCCGCGAACACCGGGGAGCTGTTTTTT

length: 15
size: .
V: TRBV20-1
J: TRBJ2-3
D: .
CDR3: CSASLASRRTDTQYF
DNA: TGCAGTGCTAGTTTGGCATCCCGGAGGACAGATACGCAGTATTTT

length: 12
size: .
V: TRBV25-1
J: TRBJ1-2
D: .
CDR3: CALGGEDYGYTF
DNA: TGTGCCCTAGGCGGGGAGGATTATGGCTACACCTTC

length: 16
size: .
V: TRBV5-6
J: TRBJ1-4
D: .
CDR3: CASSLSESVWNEKLFF
DNA: TGTGCCAGCAGCCTCTCCGAGAGCGTGTGGAATGAAAAACTGTTTTTT

length: 14
size: .
V: TRBV29-1
J: TRBJ1-3
D: .
CDR3: CSVGSGASGNTIYF
DNA: TGCAGCGTTGGCTCCGGGGCCTCTGGAAACACCATATATTTT

length: 15
size: .
V: TRBV6-5
J: TRBJ2-6
D: .
CDR3: CASSQAGAGANVLTF
DNA: TGTGCCAGCAGCCAGGCTGGGGCGGGGGCCAACGTCCTGACTTTC

length: 15
size: few
V: TRBV4-1
J: TRBJ2-7
D: TRBD1
CDR3: CASSNDRDRGSEQYF
DNA: TGCGCCAGCAGCAACGACCGGGACAGGGGATCCGAGCAGTACTTC

length: 14
size: .
V: TRBV4-1
J: TRBJ1-4
D: TRBD1
CDR3: CASRRTGDNEKLFF
DNA: TGCGCCAGCAGGCGAACAGGGGATAATGAAAAACTGTTTTTT

length: 13
size: .
V: TRBV12-3/TRBV12-4
J: TRBJ1-1
D: .
CDR3: CASSFGRDTEAFF
DNA: TGTGCCAGCAGTTTCGGGCGTGACACTGAAGCTTTCTTT

length: 13
size: .
V: TRBV18
J: TRBJ1-1
D: .
CDR3: CASSLRRDTEAFF
DNA: TGTGCCAGCTCACTTCGGAGGGACACTGAAGCTTTCTTT

length: 17
size: .
V: TRBV15
J: TRBJ2-1
D: .
CDR3: CATSRDRGRALYNEQFF
DNA: TGTGCCACCAGCAGAGATCGTGGAAGGGCGCTTTACAATGAGCAGTTCTTC

length: 14
size: .
V: TRBV7-9
J: TRBJ1-6
D: .
CDR3: CASSLGTVGTALHF
DNA: TGTGCCAGCAGCTTAGGCACGGTGGGAACGGCCCTCCACTTT

length: 13
size: once
V: TRBV3-1/TRBV3-2
J: TRBJ1-1
D: .
CDR3: CASSTTANTEAFF
DNA: TGTGCCAGCAGTACGACAGCGAACACTGAAGCTTTCTTT

length: 15
size: .
V: TRBV30
J: TRBJ1-6
D: .
CDR3: CAWSPVQGLSSPLHF
DNA: TGTGCCTGGAGCCCGGTTCAGGGACTGAGTTCACCCCTCCACTTT

length: 14
size: .
V: TRBV15
J: TRBJ1-2
D: TRBD1
CDR3: CATRRTGMGYGYTF
DNA: TGTGCCACCAGGAGGACAGGGATGGGCTATGGCTACACCTTC

length: 14
size: many
V: TRBV3-1/TRBV3-2
J: TRBJ2-5
D: .
CDR3: CASSQDLGSETQYF
DNA: TGTGCCAGCAGCCAAGATCTAGGGAGCGAGACCCAGTACTTC

length: 18
size: .
V: TRBV18
J: TRBJ2-2
D: TRBD2
CDR3: CASSPEGPSGGGTGELFF
DNA: TGTGCCAGCTCACCAGAAGGGCCCAGCGGGGGCGGCACCGGGGAGCTGTTTTTT

length: 13
size: .
V: TRBV7-3
J: TRBJ2-5
D: .
CDR3: CASSLTGDETQYF
DNA: TGTGCCAGCAGCTTAACTGGGGACGAGACCCAGTACTTC

length: 16
size: .
V: TRBV24-1
J: TRBJ2-5
D: TRBD2
CDR3: CATSGGEGLARETQYF
DNA: TGTGCCACCAGCGGCGGGGAAGGACTAGCTCGAGAGACCCAGTACTTC

length: 19
size: .
V: TRBV3-1/TRBV3-2
J: TRBJ2-7
D: .
CDR3: CASSQVCRGHRDKTYEQYF
DNA: TGTGCCAGCAGCCAAGTGTGTCGGGGGCATAGGGACAAAACCTACGAGCAGTACTTC

length: 15
size: .
V: TRBV11-2
J: TRBJ1-5
D: .
CDR3: CASSLDYGNNQPQHF
DNA: TGTGCCAGCAGCTTAGATTATGGTAACAATCAGCCCCAGCATTTT

length: 14
size: .
V: TRBV6-6
J: TRBJ1-1
D: .
CDR3: CASTPRTGNTEAFF
DNA: TGTGCCAGCACTCCCCGAACAGGGAACACTGAAGCTTTCTTT

length: 11
size: .
V: TRBV25-1
J: TRBJ2-7
D: TRBD1
CDR3: CASSEQGVWYF
DNA: TGTGCCAGCAGTGAGCAGGGGGTATGGTACTTC

length: 17
size: .
V: TRBV4-3
J: TRBJ2-1
D: .
CDR3: CASSLTPPGEPYNEQFF
DNA: TGCGCCAGCAGTTTAACTCCCCCGGGGGAACCTTACAATGAGCAGTTCTTC

length: 16
size: .
V: TRBV18
J: TRBJ2-3
D: .
CDR3: CASSLTGRSSTDTQYF
DNA: TGTGCCAGCTCACTTACAGGTCGATCGAGCACAGATACGCAGTATTTT

length: 12
size: .
V: TRBV5-8
J: TRBJ1-2
D: .
CDR3: CASSWGAYGYTF
DNA: TGTGCCAGCAGCTGGGGAGCCTATGGCTACACCTTC

length: 15
size: .
V: TRBV19
J: TRBJ1-5
D: TRBD1
CDR3: CASSIVAGGGQPQHF
DNA: TGTGCCAGTAGTATAGTAGCAGGGGGCGGTCAGCCCCAGCATTTT

length: 13
size: .
V: TRBV12-5
J: TRBJ1-4
D: .
CDR3: CASGLVPNEKLFF
DNA: TGTGCTAGTGGTTTGGTCCCGAATGAAAAACTGTTTTTT

length: 15
size: .
V: TRBV6-4
J: TRBJ2-5
D: .
CDR3: CASSASGGSQETQYF
DNA: TGTGCCAGCAGTGCCTCAGGGGGGAGCCAAGAGACCCAGTACTTC

length: 11
size: .
V: TRBV29-1
J: TRBJ2-5
D: TRBD1
CDR3: CSADRGETQYF
DNA: TGCAGCGCCGACAGGGGCGAGACCCAGTACTTC